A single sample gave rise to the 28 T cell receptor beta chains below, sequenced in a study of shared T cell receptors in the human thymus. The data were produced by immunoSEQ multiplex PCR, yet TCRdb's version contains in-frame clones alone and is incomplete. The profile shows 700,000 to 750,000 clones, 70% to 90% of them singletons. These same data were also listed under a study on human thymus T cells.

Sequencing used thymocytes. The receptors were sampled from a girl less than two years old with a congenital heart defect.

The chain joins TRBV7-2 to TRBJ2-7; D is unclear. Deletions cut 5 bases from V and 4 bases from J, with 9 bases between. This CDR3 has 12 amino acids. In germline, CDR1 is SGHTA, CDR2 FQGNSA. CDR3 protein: CASSPIRYEQYF. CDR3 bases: TGTGCCAGCAGCCCAATCCGGTACGAGCAGTACTTC. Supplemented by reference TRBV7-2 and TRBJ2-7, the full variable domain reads GAGVSQSPSNKVTEKGKDVELRCDPISGHTALYWYRQSLGQGLEFLIYFQGNSAPDKSGLPSDRFSAERTGGSVSTLTIQRTQQEDSAVYLCASSPIRYEQYFGPGTRLTVT.

CDR3 DNA: TGCGCCAGCAGCTACTTACACGGCGGGGTCACTGAAGCTTTCTTT. Protein: CASSYLHGGVTEAFF. The J gene is TRBJ1-1, the V gene TRBV5-1; D unresolved. Per the germline V gene, CDR1 is SGHRS and CDR2 is YFSETQ. V lost 3 bases and J lost 4, with 16 bases in between. The CDR3 extends over 15 amino acids.

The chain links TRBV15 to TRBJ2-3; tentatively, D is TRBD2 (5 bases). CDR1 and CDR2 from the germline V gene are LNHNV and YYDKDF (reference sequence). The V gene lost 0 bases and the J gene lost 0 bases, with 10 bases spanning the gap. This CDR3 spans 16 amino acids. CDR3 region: CATSREAEASTDTQYF. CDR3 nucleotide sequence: TGTGCCACCAGCAGAGAAGCGGAGGCTAGCACAGATACGCAGTATTTT.

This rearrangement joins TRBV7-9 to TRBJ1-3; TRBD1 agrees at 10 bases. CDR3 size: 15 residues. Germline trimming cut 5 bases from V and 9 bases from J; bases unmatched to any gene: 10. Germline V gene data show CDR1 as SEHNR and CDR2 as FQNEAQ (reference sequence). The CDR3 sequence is CASSQLKDRGSTIYF. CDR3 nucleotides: TGTGCCAGCAGCCAACTTAAGGACAGGGGGAGCACCATATATTTT.

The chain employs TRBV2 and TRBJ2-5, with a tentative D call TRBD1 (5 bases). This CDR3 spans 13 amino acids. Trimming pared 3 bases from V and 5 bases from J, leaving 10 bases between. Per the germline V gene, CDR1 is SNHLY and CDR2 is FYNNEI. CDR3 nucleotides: TGTGCCAGCAGTGAGCAGGGAAGGGAGACCCAGTACTTC. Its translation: CASSEQGRETQYF.

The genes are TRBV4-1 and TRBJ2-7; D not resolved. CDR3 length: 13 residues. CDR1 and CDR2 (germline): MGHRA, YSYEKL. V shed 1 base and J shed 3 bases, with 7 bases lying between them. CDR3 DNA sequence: TGCGCCAGCAGCCAAGGACAAAACTACGAGCAGTACTTC. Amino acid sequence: CASSQGQNYEQYF.

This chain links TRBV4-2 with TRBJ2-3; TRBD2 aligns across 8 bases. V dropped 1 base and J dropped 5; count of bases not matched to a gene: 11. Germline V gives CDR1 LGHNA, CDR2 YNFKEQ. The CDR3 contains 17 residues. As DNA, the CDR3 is TGTGCCAGCAGCCAAGGACCCACCGGGGGGGTCCTAGATACGCAGTATTTT. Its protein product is CASSQGPTGGVLDTQYF.

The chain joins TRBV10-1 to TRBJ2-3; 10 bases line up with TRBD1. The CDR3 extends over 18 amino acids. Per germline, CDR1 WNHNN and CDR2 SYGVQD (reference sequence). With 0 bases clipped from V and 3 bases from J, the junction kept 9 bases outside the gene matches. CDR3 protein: CASSESPYWTGGTDTQYF. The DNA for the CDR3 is TGCGCCAGCAGTGAGTCGCCCTATTGGACAGGGGGGACAGATACGCAGTATTTT.

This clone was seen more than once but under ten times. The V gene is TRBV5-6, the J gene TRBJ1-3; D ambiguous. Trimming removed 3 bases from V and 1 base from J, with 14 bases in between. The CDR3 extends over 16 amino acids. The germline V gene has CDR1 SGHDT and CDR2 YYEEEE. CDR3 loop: CASSSPYQASGNTIYF. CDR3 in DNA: TGTGCCAGCAGCTCGCCCTACCAGGCTTCTGGAAACACCATATATTTT.

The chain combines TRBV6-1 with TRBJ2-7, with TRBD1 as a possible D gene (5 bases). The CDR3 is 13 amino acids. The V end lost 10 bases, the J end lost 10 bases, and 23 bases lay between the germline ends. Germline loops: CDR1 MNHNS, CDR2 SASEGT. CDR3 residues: CATRKGYSPSQYF. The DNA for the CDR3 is TGTGCCACAAGGAAGGGGTATTCGCCCTCCCAGTACTTC.

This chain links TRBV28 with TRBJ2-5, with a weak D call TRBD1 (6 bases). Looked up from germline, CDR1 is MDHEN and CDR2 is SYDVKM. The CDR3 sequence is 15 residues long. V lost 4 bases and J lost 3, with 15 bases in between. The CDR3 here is CASSSLDRLKETQYF. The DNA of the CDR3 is TGTGCCAGCAGTTCTCTTGACAGGCTTAAAGAGACCCAGTACTTC.

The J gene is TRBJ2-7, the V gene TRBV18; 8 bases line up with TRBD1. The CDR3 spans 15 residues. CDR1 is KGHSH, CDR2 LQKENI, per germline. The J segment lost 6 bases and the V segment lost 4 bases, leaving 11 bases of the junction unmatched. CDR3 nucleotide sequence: TGTGCCAGCTCACTGGACAGGGACGTCCCTAGCGAGCAGTACTTC. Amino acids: CASSLDRDVPSEQYF.

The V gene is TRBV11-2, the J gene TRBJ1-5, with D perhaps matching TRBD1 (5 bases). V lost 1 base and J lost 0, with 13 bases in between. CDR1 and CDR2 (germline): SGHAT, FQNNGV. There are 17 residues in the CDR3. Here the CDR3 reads CASSLVYRQYSNQPQHF. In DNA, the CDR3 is TGTGCCAGCAGCTTAGTCTATAGACAGTATAGCAATCAGCCCCAGCATTTT. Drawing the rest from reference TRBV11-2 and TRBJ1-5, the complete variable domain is EAGVAQSPRYKIIEKRQSVAFWCNPISGHATLYWYQQILGQGPKLLIQFQNNGVVDDSQLPKDRFSAERLKGVDSTLKIQPAKLEDSAVYLCASSLVYRQYSNQPQHFGDGTRLSIL.

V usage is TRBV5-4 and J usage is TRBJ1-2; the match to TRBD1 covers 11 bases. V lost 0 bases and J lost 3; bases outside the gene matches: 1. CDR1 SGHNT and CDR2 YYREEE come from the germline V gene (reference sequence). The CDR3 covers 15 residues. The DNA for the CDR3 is TGTGCCAGCAGCTTGGGGGGACAGGGGGACTATGGCTACACCTTC. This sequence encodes CASSLGGQGDYGYTF.

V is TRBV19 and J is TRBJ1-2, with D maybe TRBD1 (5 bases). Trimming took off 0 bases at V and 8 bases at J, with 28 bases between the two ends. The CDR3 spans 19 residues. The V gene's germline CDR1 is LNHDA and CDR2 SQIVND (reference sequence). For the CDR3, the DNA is TGTGCCAGTAGTATAGACGAATTACCAATTCAGGGTTTGAGGACCGGCTACACCTTC. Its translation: CASSIDELPIQGLRTGYTF.

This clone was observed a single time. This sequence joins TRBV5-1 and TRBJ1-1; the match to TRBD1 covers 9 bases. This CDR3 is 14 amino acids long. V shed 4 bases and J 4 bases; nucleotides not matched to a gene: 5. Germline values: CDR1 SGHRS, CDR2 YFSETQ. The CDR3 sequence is CASSAGQGFTEAFF. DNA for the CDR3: TGCGCCAGCAGCGCGGGACAGGGCTTCACTGAAGCTTTCTTT.

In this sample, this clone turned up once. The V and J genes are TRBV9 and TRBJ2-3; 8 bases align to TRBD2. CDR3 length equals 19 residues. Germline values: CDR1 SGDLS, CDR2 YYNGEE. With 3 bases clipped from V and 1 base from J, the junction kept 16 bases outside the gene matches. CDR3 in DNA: TGTGCCAGCAGCGCCTCCTATGGGGGAGCGGGGGTGCGCACAGATACGCAGTATTTT. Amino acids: CASSASYGGAGVRTDTQYF.

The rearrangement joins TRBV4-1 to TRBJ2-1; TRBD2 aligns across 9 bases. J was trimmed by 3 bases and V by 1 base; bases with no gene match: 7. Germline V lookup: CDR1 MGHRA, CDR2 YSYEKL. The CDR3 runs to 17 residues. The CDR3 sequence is CASSQVLERGVYNEQFF. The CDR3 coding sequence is TGCGCCAGCAGCCAAGTTCTGGAGCGGGGGGTCTACAATGAGCAGTTCTTC.

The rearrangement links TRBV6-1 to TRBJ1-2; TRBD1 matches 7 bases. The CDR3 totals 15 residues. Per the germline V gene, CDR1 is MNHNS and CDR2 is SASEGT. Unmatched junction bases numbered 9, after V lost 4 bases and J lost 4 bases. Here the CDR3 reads CASSVRTGGFYGYTF. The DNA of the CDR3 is TGTGCCAGCAGTGTTAGGACAGGTGGGTTCTATGGCTACACCTTC.

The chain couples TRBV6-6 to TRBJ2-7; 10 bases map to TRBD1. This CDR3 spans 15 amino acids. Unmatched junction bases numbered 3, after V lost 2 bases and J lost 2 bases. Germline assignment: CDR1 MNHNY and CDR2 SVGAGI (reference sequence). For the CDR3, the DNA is TGTGCCAGCAGTTACGGGGACAGGGGTCCCTACGAGCAGTACTTC. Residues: CASSYGDRGPYEQYF.

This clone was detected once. The CDR3 sequence: CASSVEGEGADEAFF. The CDR3 nucleotides read TGTGCCAGCAGCGTAGAGGGCGAAGGGGCCGATGAAGCTTTCTTT. The chain carries TRBV9 and TRBJ1-1, with TRBD1 as a possible D gene (5 bases). The V and J ends lost 0 bases and 7 bases respectively, with 16 bases between them. CDR1 and CDR2 (germline): SGDLS, YYNGEE. This CDR3 spans 15 amino acids.

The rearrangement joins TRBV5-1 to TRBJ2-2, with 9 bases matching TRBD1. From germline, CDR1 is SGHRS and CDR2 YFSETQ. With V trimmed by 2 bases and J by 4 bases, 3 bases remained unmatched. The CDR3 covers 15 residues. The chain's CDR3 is CASSLQGASTGELFF. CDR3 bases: TGCGCCAGCAGCTTACAGGGGGCGAGCACCGGGGAGCTGTTTTTT. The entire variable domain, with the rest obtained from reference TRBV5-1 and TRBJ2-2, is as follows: KAGVTQTPRYLIKTRGQQVTLSCSPISGHRSVSWYQQTPGQGLQFLFEYFSETQRNKGNFPGRFSGRQFSNSRSEMNVSTLELGDSALYLCASSLQGASTGELFFGEGSRLTVL.

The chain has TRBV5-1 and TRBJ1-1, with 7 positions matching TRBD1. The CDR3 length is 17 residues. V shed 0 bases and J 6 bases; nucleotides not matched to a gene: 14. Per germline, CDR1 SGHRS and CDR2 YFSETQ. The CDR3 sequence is CASSLDGQAPKKAEAFF. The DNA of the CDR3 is TGCGCCAGCAGCTTGGACGGACAGGCTCCCAAAAAGGCTGAAGCTTTCTTT.

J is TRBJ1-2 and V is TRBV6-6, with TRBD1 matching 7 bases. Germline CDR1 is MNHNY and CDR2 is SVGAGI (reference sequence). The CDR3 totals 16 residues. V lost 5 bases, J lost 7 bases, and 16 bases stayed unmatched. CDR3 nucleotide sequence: TGTGCCAGCAGTGTTAACTTCGACAGGGCGGTTTTTGGCTACACCTTC. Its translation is CASSVNFDRAVFGYTF.

The DNA for the CDR3 is TGTGCCAGCAGCACGGTTGGGCAGGGAAGATCTGGAAACACCATATATTTT. Amino acid sequence: CASSTVGQGRSGNTIYF. The J gene is TRBJ1-3, the V gene TRBV11-2; tentative D call: TRBD1 (5 bases). This CDR3 spans 17 amino acids. CDR1 is SGHAT and CDR2 is FQNNGV in the germline V gene. Trimming left V 5 bases short and J 1 base short, with 18 bases between.

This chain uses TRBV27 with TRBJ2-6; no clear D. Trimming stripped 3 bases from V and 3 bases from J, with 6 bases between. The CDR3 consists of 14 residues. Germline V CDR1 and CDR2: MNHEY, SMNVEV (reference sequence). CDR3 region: CASSLWLGANVLTF. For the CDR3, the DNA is TGTGCCAGCAGTTTGTGGCTTGGGGCCAACGTCCTGACTTTC.

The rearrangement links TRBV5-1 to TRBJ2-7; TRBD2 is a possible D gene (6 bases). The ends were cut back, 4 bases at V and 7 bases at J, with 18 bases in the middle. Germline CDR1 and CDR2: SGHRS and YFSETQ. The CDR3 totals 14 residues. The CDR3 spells CASSPGAAQGEQYF. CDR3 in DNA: TGCGCCAGCAGCCCGGGAGCGGCCCAAGGGGAGCAGTACTTC.

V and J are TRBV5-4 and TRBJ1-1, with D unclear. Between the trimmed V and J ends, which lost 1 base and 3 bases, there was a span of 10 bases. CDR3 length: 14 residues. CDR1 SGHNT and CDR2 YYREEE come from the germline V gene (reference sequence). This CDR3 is CASSLYSADTEAFF. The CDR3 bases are TGTGCCAGCAGCTTGTATTCCGCGGACACTGAAGCTTTCTTT.